This TCR beta chain emerged from a study of blood T cells in healthy people across ages. A second PCR, run for roughly 7 to 12 cycles, used a sample-barcoded 5' primer plus a J-beta primer mix. All cDNA molecules were each tagged by a template-switch adaptor with 12 random nucleotides. TCRdb called the 5' RACE reads again in MiXCR, with one record for every CDR3 protein. The table lists some 550,000 distinct CDR3 sequences, about 45% of them singletons. To note about this clonotype: Its antigen remains unknown.

The CDR3 consists of 13 residues. Germline values: CDR1 ENHRY, CDR2 SYGVKD. Trimming stripped 8 bases from V and 4 bases from J, with 11 bases between. Study results and caveats: Investigators viewed diversity estimates from one million T cells as underestimates, the study reported. TCR beta diversity correlated strongly with naive T cell percentage. Long-lived and aged donors differed, with more naive CD4+ cells and higher diversity in the long-lived.

The source is a man older than 75 in good health. The chain couples TRBV10-3 to TRBJ2-2; the D is unclear. Sample: blood. CDR3 residues: CAISPRGTGELFF. CDR3 bases: TGTGCCATCTCTCCGAGAGGCACCGGGGAGCTGTTTTTT.